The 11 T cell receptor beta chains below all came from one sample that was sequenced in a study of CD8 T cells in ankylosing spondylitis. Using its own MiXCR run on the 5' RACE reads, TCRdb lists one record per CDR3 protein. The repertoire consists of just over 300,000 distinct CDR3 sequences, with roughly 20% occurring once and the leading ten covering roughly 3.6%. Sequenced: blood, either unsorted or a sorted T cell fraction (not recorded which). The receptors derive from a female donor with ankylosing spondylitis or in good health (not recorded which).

The CDR3 DNA sequence: TGTGCCAGCTCACCCGAAACAGGGTGGACTGAAGCTTTCTTT. Translating it yields CASSPETGWTEAFF. The rearrangement uses TRBV18 and TRBJ1-1; a weak D match, TRBD1 (6 bases). This CDR3 contains 14 residues. Germline loops: CDR1 KGHSH, CDR2 LQKENI. V was shortened by 3 bases and J by 5 bases, with 13 bases between the two germline ends.

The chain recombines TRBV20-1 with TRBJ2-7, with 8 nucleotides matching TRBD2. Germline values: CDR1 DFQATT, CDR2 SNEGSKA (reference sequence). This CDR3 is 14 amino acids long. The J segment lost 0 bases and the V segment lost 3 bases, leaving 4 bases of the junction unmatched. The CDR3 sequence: CSASSGKGSYEQYF. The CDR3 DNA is TGCAGTGCTAGTAGCGGGAAGGGCTCCTACGAGCAGTACTTC.

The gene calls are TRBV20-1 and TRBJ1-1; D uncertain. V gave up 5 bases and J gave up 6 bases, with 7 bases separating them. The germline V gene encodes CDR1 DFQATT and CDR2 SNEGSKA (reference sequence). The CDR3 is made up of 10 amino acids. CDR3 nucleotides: TGCAGTGCTGACCGAGCTGAAGCTTTCTTT. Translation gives CSADRAEAFF.

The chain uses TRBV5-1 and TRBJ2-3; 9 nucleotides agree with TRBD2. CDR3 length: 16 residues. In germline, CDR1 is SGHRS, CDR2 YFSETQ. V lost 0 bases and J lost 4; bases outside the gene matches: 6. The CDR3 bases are TGCGCCAGCAGCTTGGTGGGTAGCGGGAGCTCAGATACGCAGTATTTT. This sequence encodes CASSLVGSGSSDTQYF.

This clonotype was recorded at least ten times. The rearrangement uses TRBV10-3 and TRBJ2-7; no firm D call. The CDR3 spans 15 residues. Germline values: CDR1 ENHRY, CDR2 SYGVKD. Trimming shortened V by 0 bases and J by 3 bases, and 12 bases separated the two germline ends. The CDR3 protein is CAISESLDSSYEQYF. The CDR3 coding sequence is TGTGCCATCAGTGAGTCGTTAGACTCGAGCTACGAGCAGTACTTC.

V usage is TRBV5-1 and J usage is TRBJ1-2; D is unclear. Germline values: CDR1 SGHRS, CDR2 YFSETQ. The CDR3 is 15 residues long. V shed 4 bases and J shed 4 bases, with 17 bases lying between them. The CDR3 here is CASSPSGGRVYGYTF. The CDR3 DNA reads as TGCGCCAGCAGCCCGTCGGGAGGGCGGGTCTATGGCTACACCTTC.

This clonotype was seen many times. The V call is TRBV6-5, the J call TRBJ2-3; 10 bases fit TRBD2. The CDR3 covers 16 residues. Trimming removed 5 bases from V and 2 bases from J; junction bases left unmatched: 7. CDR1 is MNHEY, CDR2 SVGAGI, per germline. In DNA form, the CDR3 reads TGTGCCAGCAGTCGACCCGGACTAGCGGCCACAGATACGCAGTATTTT. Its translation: CASSRPGLAATDTQYF.

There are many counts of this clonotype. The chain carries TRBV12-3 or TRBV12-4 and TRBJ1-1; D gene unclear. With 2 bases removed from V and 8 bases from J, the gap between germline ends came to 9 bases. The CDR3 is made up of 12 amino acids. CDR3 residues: CASSLRPREAFF. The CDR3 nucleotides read TGTGCCAGCAGTTTAAGACCCAGGGAAGCTTTCTTT.

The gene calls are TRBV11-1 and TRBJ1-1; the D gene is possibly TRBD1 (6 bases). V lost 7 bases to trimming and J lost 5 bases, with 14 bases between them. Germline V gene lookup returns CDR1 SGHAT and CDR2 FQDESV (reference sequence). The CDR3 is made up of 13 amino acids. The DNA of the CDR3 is TGTGCCAGCACCCAGGGGCAGTGGACTGAAGCTTTCTTT. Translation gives CASTQGQWTEAFF. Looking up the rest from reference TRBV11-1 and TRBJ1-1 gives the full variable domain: EAEVAQSPRYKITEKSQAVAFWCDPISGHATLYWYRQILGQGPELLVQFQDESVVDDSQLPKDRFSAERLKGVDSTLKIQPAELGDSAMYLCASTQGQWTEAFFGQGTRLTVV.

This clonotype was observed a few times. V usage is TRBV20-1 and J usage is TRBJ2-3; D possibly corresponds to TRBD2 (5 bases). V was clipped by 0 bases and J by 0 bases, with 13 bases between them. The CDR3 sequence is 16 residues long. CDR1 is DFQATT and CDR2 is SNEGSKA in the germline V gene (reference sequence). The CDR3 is CSARDGSGPSTDTQYF. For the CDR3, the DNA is TGCAGTGCTAGAGATGGCAGCGGCCCTAGCACAGATACGCAGTATTTT.

CDR3: CASSQDRLQETQYF. CDR3 bases: TGCGCCAGCAGCCAAGATCGACTACAAGAGACCCAGTACTTC. This chain connects TRBV4-3 to TRBJ2-5; D perhaps matches TRBD2 (5 bases). V was shortened by 0 bases and J by 2 bases, with 7 bases between the two germline ends. Germline V CDR1 and CDR2: LGHNA, YSLEER. The CDR3 is 14 residues long.